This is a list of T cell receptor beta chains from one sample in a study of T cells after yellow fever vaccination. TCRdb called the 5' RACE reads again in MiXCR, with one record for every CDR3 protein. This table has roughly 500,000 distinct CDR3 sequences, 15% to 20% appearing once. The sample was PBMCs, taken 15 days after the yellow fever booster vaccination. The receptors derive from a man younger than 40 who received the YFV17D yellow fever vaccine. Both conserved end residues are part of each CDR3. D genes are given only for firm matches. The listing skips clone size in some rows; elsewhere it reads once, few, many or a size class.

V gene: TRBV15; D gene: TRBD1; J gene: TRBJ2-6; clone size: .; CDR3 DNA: TGTGCCACCAGCACGGGACAGACCTACTCTGGGGCCAACGTCCTGACTTTC; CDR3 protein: CATSTGQTYSGANVLTF
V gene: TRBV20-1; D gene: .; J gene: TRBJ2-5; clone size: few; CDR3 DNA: TGCAGTGCCCATGGGGGATGGGAGACCCAGTACTTC; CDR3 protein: CSAHGGWETQYF
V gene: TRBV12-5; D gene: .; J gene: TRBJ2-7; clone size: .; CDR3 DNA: TGTGCTAGTGGTTTGGTTGTCTGGGCAGGGGCTACTATTACCTCCTACGAGCAGTACTTC; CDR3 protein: CASGLVVWAGATITSYEQYF
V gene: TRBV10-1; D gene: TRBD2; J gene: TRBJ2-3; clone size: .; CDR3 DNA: TGCGCCAGCAGTGAGAGCGGGAGCACAGATACGCTGTATTTT; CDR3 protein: CASSESGSTDTLYF
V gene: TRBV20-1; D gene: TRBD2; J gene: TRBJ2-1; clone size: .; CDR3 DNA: TGCAGTGCTATCCCTAGCGGGAGAACTCTCTCCTACAATGAGCAGTTCTTC; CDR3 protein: CSAIPSGRTLSYNEQFF
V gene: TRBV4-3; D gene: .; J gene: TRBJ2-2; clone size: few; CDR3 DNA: TGCGCCAGCAGCCAACGCAGGGCTTCCGGGGAGCTGTTTTTT; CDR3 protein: CASSQRRASGELFF
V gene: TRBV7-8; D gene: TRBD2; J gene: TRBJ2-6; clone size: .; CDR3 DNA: TGTGCCAGCGGCGGGGGACCGGGGGCCAACGTCCTGACTTTC; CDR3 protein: CASGGGPGANVLTF
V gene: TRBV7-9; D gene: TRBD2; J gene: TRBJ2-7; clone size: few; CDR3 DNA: TGTGCCAGCATCGGGACTAGCGGGAGTTCCTCCTACGAGCAGTACTTC; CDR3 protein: CASIGTSGSSSYEQYF
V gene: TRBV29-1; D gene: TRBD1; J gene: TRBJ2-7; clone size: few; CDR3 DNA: TGCAGCGGGGGACAGGGGTCCTCCTACGAGCAGTACTTC; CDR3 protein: CSGGQGSSYEQYF
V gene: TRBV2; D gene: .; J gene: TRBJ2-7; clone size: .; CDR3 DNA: TGTGCCAGCAGTGACAGTGAGTACGAGCAGTACTTC; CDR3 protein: CASSDSEYEQYF
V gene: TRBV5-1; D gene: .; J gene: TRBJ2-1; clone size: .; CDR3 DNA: TGCGCCAGCAGCTTTCGGGGGGCATGGGAGCAGTTCTTC; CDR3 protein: CASSFRGAWEQFF
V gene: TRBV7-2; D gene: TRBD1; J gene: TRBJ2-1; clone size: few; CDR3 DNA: TGTGCCAGCAGCTTAGGACAGGGGGTGGGCAATGAGCAGTTCTTC; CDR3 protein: CASSLGQGVGNEQFF
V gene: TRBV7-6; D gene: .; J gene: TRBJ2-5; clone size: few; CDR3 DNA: TGTGCCAGCAGCTTAGGGCCAGATGTTCCTGAGACCCAGTACTTC; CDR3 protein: CASSLGPDVPETQYF
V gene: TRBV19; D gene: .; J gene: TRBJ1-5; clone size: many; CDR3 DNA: TGTGCCAGTAGTATGTCAATAATTCAGCCCCAGCATTTT; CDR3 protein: CASSMSIIQPQHF
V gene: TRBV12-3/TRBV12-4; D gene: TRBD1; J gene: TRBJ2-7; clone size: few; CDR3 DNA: TGTGCCAGCAGTAGCCGGGACAGGGGGCAGTACGAGCAGTACTTC; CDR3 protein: CASSSRDRGQYEQYF
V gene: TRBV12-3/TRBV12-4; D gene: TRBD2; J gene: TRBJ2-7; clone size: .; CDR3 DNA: TGTGCCAGCAGTCCGGGACTAGCGTTCTACGAGCAGTACTTC; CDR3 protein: CASSPGLAFYEQYF
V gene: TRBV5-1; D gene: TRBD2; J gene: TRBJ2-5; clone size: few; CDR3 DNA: TGCGCCAGCAGGTCCGGATTAGCGGGAGATGCAAGGGAGACCCAGTACTTC; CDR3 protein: CASRSGLAGDARETQYF
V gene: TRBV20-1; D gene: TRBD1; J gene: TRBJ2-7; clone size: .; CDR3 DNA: TGCAGTGCTAGAGCCGGGACAGGCTACGAGCAGTACTTC; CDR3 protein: CSARAGTGYEQYF
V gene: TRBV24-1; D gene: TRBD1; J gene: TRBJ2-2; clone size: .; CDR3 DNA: TGTGCCACCAGTGATCCCACTCCACAGGGGGGGAACACCGGGGAGCTGTTTTTT; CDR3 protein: CATSDPTPQGGNTGELFF
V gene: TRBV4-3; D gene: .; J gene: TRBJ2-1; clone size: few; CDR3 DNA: TGCGCCAGCAGCCAAGATGAGCGGTCGCTCCTGGGGTTTAGTGAGCAGTTCTTC; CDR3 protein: CASSQDERSLLGFSEQFF
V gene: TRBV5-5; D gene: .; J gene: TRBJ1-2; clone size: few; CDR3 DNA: TGTGCCAGCAGCGATTATGGGGGGTTTGGCTACACCTTC; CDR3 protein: CASSDYGGFGYTF
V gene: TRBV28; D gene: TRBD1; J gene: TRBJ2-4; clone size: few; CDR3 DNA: TGTGCCAGCAGGGGGACCGGGACAGGGGGACCCAAAAACATTCAGTACTTC; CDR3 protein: CASRGTGTGGPKNIQYF
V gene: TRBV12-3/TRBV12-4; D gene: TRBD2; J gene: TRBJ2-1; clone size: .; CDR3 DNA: TGTGCCAGCAGTTCGGGACTAGCGGGAGAAGAGCAGTTCTTC; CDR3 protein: CASSSGLAGEEQFF
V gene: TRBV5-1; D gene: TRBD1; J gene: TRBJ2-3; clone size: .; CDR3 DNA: TGCGCCAGCAGCCACCGGGACAGGGGTTGGTCAGATACGCAGTATTTT; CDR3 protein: CASSHRDRGWSDTQYF
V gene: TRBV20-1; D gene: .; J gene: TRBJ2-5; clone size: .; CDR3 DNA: TGCAGTGCTGCCGTCCTCCAAGAGACCCAGTACTTC; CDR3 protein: CSAAVLQETQYF
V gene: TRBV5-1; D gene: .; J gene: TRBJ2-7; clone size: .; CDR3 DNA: TGCGCCAGCAGCTTGAGCAACACTGGCCCCTACGAGCAGTACTTC; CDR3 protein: CASSLSNTGPYEQYF
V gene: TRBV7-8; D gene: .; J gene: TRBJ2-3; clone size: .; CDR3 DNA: TGTGCCAGCAGCTTACAGGGGATCTCAGATACGCAGTATTTT; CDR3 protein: CASSLQGISDTQYF
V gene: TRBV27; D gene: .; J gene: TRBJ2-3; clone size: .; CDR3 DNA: TGTGCCAGCAGTAATCCTAGCACAGATACGCAGTATTTT; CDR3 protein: CASSNPSTDTQYF
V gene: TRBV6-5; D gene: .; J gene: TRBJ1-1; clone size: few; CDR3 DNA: TGTGCCAGCAGCTCCTCGGTGGGGGGGCTGGCTTTCTTT; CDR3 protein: CASSSSVGGLAFF
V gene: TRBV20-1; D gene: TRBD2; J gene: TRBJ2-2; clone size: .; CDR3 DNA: TGCAGTGCCCTGCCCCGGACTAGCGGGAAGATGGGCTGGGAGCTGTTTTTT; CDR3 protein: CSALPRTSGKMGWELFF
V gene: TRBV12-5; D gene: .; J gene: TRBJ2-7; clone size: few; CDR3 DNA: TGTGCTAGTGGTACTAGCTTACACGAGCAGTACTTC; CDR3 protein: CASGTSLHEQYF
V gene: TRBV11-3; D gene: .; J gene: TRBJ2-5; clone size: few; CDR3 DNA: TGTGCCAGCAGCTTAGGTCCCCACCAAGAGACCCAGTACTTC; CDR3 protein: CASSLGPHQETQYF
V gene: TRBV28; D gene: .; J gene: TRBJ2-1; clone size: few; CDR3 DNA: TGTGCCAGCAACTTACTAGCCTGGGCCCATGAGCAGTTCTTC; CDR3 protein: CASNLLAWAHEQFF
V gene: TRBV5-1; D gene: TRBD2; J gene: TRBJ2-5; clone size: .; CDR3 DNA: TGCGCCAGCAGCTTCAACGGGAGGGCCGGGGAGACCCAGTACTTC; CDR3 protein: CASSFNGRAGETQYF
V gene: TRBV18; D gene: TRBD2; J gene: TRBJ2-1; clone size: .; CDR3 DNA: TGTGCCAGCTCACCTCTCCGCGGAGCGGGAAGTTCCTACAATGAGCAGTTCTTC; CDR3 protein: CASSPLRGAGSSYNEQFF
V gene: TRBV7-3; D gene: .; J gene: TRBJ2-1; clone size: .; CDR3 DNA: TGTGCCAGCAGCTCCGGAGGTTATTCCGACAATGAGCAGTTCTTC; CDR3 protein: CASSSGGYSDNEQFF
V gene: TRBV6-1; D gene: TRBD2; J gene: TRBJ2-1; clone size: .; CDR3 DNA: TGTGCCAGCAGTGCAAGCGGGACCATCTACAATGAGCAGTTCTTC; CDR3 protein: CASSASGTIYNEQFF
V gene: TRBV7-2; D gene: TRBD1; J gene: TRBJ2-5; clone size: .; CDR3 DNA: TGTGCCAGCAGCTACCGGGACAGGGGGTCGTTTGAGCAAGAGACCCAGTACTTC; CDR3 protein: CASSYRDRGSFEQETQYF
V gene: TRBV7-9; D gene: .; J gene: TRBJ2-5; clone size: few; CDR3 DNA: TGTGCCAGCAGCTCGAACGCCGGGCTTAATCAAGAGACCCAGTACTTC; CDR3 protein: CASSSNAGLNQETQYF
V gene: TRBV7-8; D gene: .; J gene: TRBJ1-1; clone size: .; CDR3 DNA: TGTGCCAGCAGCTATAGCAGGGGTGCGGGCACTGAAGCTTTCTTT; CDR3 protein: CASSYSRGAGTEAFF
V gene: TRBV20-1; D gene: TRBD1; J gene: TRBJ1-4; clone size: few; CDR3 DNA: TGCATCGGTGAGGACAGGGGTCGTCTGTTTTTT; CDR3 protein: CIGEDRGRLFF
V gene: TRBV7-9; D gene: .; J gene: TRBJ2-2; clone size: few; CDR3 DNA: TGTGCCAGCAGCTTGATTTTTGGGGAGCTGTTTTTT; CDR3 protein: CASSLIFGELFF
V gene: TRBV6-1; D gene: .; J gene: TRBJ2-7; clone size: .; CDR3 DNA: TGTGCCAGCAGCAACAGCCCCGGGGAGGGGGGTACCTACGAGCAGTACTTC; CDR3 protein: CASSNSPGEGGTYEQYF
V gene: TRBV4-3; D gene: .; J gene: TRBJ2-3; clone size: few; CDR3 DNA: TGCGCCAGCAGCCGGGGACAAACGCAGTATTTT; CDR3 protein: CASSRGQTQYF
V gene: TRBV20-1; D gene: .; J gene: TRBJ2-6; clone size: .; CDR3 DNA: TGCAGTGCTACGGACCCGTTTGAGACTGGGGCCAACGTCCTGACTTTC; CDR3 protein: CSATDPFETGANVLTF
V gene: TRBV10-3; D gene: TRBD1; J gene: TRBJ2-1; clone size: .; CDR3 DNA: TGTGCCATCAGTGAGGGGACAGGGGTCTCTGATGAGCAGTTCTTC; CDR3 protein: CAISEGTGVSDEQFF
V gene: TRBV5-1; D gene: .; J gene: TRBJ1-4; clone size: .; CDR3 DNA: TGCGCCAGCAGCTTGGGGCTAACTAATGAAAAACTGTTTTTT; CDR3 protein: CASSLGLTNEKLFF
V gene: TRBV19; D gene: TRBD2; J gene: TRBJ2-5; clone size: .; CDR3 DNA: TGTGCCAGTAGACCCAGCGGGAGTGACGAGACCCAGTACTTC; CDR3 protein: CASRPSGSDETQYF
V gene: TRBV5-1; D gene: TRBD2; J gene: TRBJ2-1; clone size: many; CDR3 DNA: TGCGCCAGCAGGACTAGCGGGAGGGCCGAATCTATTTTCTACAATGAGCAGTTCTTC; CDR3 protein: CASRTSGRAESIFYNEQFF
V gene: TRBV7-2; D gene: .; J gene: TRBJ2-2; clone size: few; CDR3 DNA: TGTGCCAGCAGCTTCAGGGAGAACACCGGGGAGCTGTTTTTT; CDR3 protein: CASSFRENTGELFF